Presented here are 29 T cell receptor beta chains from one specimen sequenced in a study of multiple sclerosis patients with progressive multifocal leukoencephalopathy (dated by TCRdb to between 2019 and 2020). What this sample's time point label stands for: time of PML onset. This specimen's treatment or condition label, interpreted: on natalizumab therapy at sampling. The method behind the library was the immunoSEQ multiplex PCR assay. TCRdb limited this immuneACCESS table to in-frame rearrangements with V and J called. A share of clones is missing; checked studies link under half to unresolved V genes, and the rest is unexplained. In this sample the table shows fewer than 40,000 clones, 87% of which occur a single time. Of the sample, around 3.1% is held by the ten largest clones. The starting material was PBMCs, obtained from a patient treated with natalizumab. These receptors were collected from a human donor with progressive multifocal leukoencephalopathy.

This chain connects TRBV9 to TRBJ1-1; D gene unclear. Germline assignment: CDR1 SGDLS and CDR2 YYNGEE. The CDR3 is made up of 11 amino acids. Trimming stripped 5 bases from V and 9 bases from J, with 11 bases between. The CDR3 region has the DNA TGTGCCAGCAGTGGAGACGACAAAGCTTTCTTT. Protein: CASSGDDKAFF.

The chain recombines TRBV7-9 with TRBJ1-1; D is perhaps TRBD1 (6 bases). V was pared by 6 bases and J by 3 bases, with 14 bases between. The germline gives CDR1 SEHNR, CDR2 FQNEAQ (reference sequence). The CDR3 covers 14 residues. The CDR3 is CASRKGGRDTEAFF. CDR3 DNA: TGTGCCAGCAGGAAGGGGGGCCGGGACACTGAAGCTTTCTTT.

This clone is labeled as medium-sized. The chain carries TRBV2 and TRBJ1-3; no clear D gene. The germline V gene encodes CDR1 SNHLY and CDR2 FYNNEI. The CDR3 spans 14 residues. V was clipped by 8 bases and J by 0 bases, with 11 bases between them. The CDR3 bases are TGTGCCAGCCCCGCCAGGTCCTCTGGAAACACCATATATTTT. Protein: CASPARSSGNTIYF. The whole variable domain, filled in from reference TRBV2 and TRBJ1-3, reads EPEVTQTPSHQVTQMGQEVILRCVPISNHLYFYWYRQILGQKVEFLVSFYNNEISEKSEIFDDQFSVERPDGSNFTLKIRSTKLEDSAMYFCASPARSSGNTIYFGEGSWLTVV.

The rearrangement joins TRBV4-1 to TRBJ1-1; TRBD1 matches 7 bases. Germline values: CDR1 MGHRA, CDR2 YSYEKL. The CDR3 runs to 16 residues. With 0 bases clipped from V and 1 base from J, the junction kept 5 bases outside the gene matches. The chain's CDR3 is CASSQEGGTANTEAFF. The CDR3 DNA sequence: TGCGCCAGCAGCCAAGAAGGTGGGACAGCGAACACTGAAGCTTTCTTT.

Only one count was recorded for this clone. In the same sample, other DNA sequences code for this CDR3. The CDR3: CASSLGSSYNEQFF. CDR3 coding DNA: TGTGCCAGCAGCCTGGGGAGCTCCTACAATGAGCAGTTCTTC. The chain combines TRBV7-9 with TRBJ2-1, with D maybe TRBD2 (5 bases). CDR1 and CDR2 (germline): SEHNR, FQNEAQ (reference sequence). The CDR3 consists of 14 residues. The ends were cut back, 5 bases at V and 0 bases at J, with 8 bases in the middle.

This sequence joins TRBV29-1 and TRBJ2-3; D is unresolved. Germline CDR1 is SQVTM and CDR2 is ANQGSEA. V shed 1 base and J shed 0 bases, with 2 bases lying between them. The CDR3 is 12 residues long. This chain's CDR3 is CSVEVSTDTQYF. The CDR3 bases are TGCAGCGTTGAAGTAAGCACAGATACGCAGTATTTT.

The V call is TRBV7-2, the J call TRBJ2-7, with 7 positions matching TRBD1. The CDR3 totals 15 residues. V was pared by 3 bases and J by 3 bases, with 8 bases of the junction left unmatched. The germline CDR1 and CDR2 sequences are SGHTA and FQGNSA. CDR3 region: CASSFRQGGFYEQYF. The CDR3 DNA is TGTGCCAGCAGCTTCCGACAGGGTGGGTTCTACGAGCAGTACTTC.

The chain couples TRBV7-9 to TRBJ1-5; no clear D gene. The V and J ends lost 3 bases and 4 bases respectively, with 10 bases between them. Germline V CDR1 and CDR2: SEHNR, FQNEAQ (reference sequence). The CDR3 has 14 residues. CDR3 in DNA: TGTGCCAGCAGCTTTGTGGGTTTAAATCAGCCCCAGCATTTT. This translates into CASSFVGLNQPQHF. The full variable domain, in which reference TRBV7-9 and TRBJ1-5 provide the parts outside the CDR3, is DTGVSQNPRHKITKRGQNVTFRCDPISEHNRLYWYRQTLGQGPEFLTYFQNEAQLEKSRLLSDRFSAERPKGSFSTLEIQRTEQGDSAMYLCASSFVGLNQPQHFGDGTRLSIL.

Points on this clone: This CDR3 is also generated by other DNA sequences in the sample. This chain uses TRBV28 with TRBJ1-5, with unresolved D. Germline V CDR1 and CDR2: MDHEN, SYDVKM. V was shortened by 8 bases and J by 6 bases, with 17 bases between the two germline ends. This CDR3 contains 14 residues. Here the CDR3 DNA reads TGTGCCAGCGACCTTTTTGTAGGTGGTCAGCCCCAGCATTTT. Translation gives CASDLFVGGQPQHF.

The chain uses TRBV2 and TRBJ1-4; D remains ambiguous. CDR1 SNHLY and CDR2 FYNNEI come from the germline V gene. Trimming took off 5 bases at V and 8 bases at J, with 18 bases between the two ends. This CDR3 contains 15 residues. The CDR3 region has the DNA TGTGCCAGCAGTAGGACCGGCACAACTGGGGAAAAACTGTTTTTT. It encodes CASSRTGTTGEKLFF.

The chain recombines TRBV4-3 with TRBJ2-7; perhaps TRBD2 as D (5 bases). Between the trimmed V and J ends, which lost 4 bases and 4 bases, there was a span of 11 bases. CDR3 length equals 13 residues. Germline values: CDR1 LGHNA, CDR2 YSLEER. CDR3 bases: TGCGCCAGCAGCCCGTCGCGAGGGTACGAGCAGTACTTC. This gives the protein CASSPSRGYEQYF.

V usage is TRBV18 and J usage is TRBJ2-7; perhaps D is TRBD1 or TRBD2 (5 bases each). The CDR3 consists of 14 residues. The ends were cut back, 4 bases at V and 5 bases at J, with 15 bases in the middle. Germline values: CDR1 KGHSH, CDR2 LQKENI. The CDR3 coding sequence is TGTGCCAGCTCACTGACCGGGACGCCAGACGAGCAGTACTTC. This sequence encodes CASSLTGTPDEQYF. Together with reference TRBV18 and TRBJ2-7, the CDR3 gives the full variable domain: NAGVMQNPRHLVRRRGQEARLRCSPMKGHSHVYWYRQLPEEGLKFMVYLQKENIIDESGMPKERFSAEFPKEGPSILRIQQVVRGDSAAYFCASSLTGTPDEQYFGPGTRLTVT.

This rearrangement joins TRBV9 to TRBJ2-7; 10 bases are a match to TRBD1. The ends lost 4 bases at V and 5 bases at J; junction bases unmatched: 9. The CDR3 spans 15 residues. Germline CDR1 SGDLS, CDR2 YYNGEE. CDR3 sequence: CASSLTGGQVNEQYF. As DNA, the CDR3 is TGTGCCAGCAGCTTGACAGGGGGCCAGGTGAACGAGCAGTACTTC.

The chain carries TRBV4-3 and TRBJ2-7; D call uncertain. Germline CDR1 reads LGHNA; CDR2 reads YSLEER. The CDR3 has 16 residues. Trimming took 0 bases from V and 6 from J, leaving 18 bases between them. CDR3 sequence (DNA): TGCGCCAGCAGCCAAGATCATGGGCGGTGGCTGAGCGAGCAGTACTTC. The encoded protein is CASSQDHGRWLSEQYF.

J is TRBJ1-2 and V is TRBV5-4; D gene unclear. The V and J ends lost 3 bases and 8 bases respectively, with 11 bases between them. The CDR3 runs to 12 residues. The germline CDR1 and CDR2 sequences are SGHNT and YYREEE (reference sequence). In DNA, the CDR3 is TGTGCCAGCAGCTCGGGCTCTCGGGGCTACACCTTC. It is translated as CASSSGSRGYTF.

This clone has just one count. The V gene is TRBV6-1, the J gene TRBJ2-1; D is perhaps TRBD1 (5 bases). Trimming removed 7 bases from V and 6 bases from J, with 10 bases in between. The CDR3 is 12 residues long. Germline assignment: CDR1 MNHNS and CDR2 SASEGT. The CDR3 DNA sequence: TGTGCCAGCAATTCTCAGGGCAATGAGCAGTTCTTC. This codes for CASNSQGNEQFF.

A few counts support this clone. The rearrangement joins TRBV27 to TRBJ2-3; the D call may be TRBD1 or TRBD2 (5 bases each). The germline V gene has CDR1 MNHEY and CDR2 SMNVEV (reference sequence). V was cut by 5 bases and J by 3 bases, with 12 bases left in between. The CDR3 contains 14 residues. DNA for the CDR3: TGTGCCAGCAGTCACCCGGGGCCTACAGATACGCAGTATTTT. Translation gives CASSHPGPTDTQYF.

This chain links TRBV7-9 with TRBJ2-6; no definite D call. The V end lost 5 bases, the J end lost 0 bases, and 5 bases lay between the germline ends. Germline CDR1 reads SEHNR; CDR2 reads FQNEAQ (reference sequence). The CDR3 has 14 amino acids. The CDR3 spells CASSLFSGANVLTF. Written as DNA, the CDR3 is TGTGCCAGCAGCCTTTTCTCTGGGGCCAACGTCCTGACTTTC. Based on the CDR3 plus reference TRBV7-9 and TRBJ2-6, the full variable domain is DTGVSQNPRHKITKRGQNVTFRCDPISEHNRLYWYRQTLGQGPEFLTYFQNEAQLEKSRLLSDRFSAERPKGSFSTLEIQRTEQGDSAMYLCASSLFSGANVLTFGAGSRLTVL.

V is TRBV4-3 and J is TRBJ2-7, with D uncertain. The CDR3 is 16 residues long. Trimming removed 3 bases at V and 5 bases at J, with 20 bases between. CDR1 LGHNA and CDR2 YSLEER come from the germline V gene. Here the CDR3 reads CASSHSRYQISDEQYF. The CDR3, as DNA: TGCGCCAGCAGCCATAGCCGATACCAGATATCGGACGAGCAGTACTTC.

The chain has TRBV6-5 and TRBJ2-1, with D possibly matching TRBD2 (6 bases). The CDR3 consists of 15 residues. The V gene lost 5 bases and the J gene lost 2 bases, with 13 bases spanning the gap. The germline V gene encodes CDR1 MNHEY and CDR2 SVGAGI. Here the CDR3 DNA reads TGTGCCAGCAGTCCAGCTAGCGTCCCCTACAATGAGCAGTTCTTC. Protein: CASSPASVPYNEQFF.

The V and J genes are TRBV5-1 and TRBJ2-2; 10 bases match TRBD2. The CDR3 runs to 15 residues. CDR1 is SGHRS and CDR2 is YFSETQ in the germline V gene. Losses at the gene ends were 4 bases for V and 4 bases for J; bases not matched to a gene: 4. CDR3 in DNA: TGCGCCAGCAGCCCAGGACTAGCGGCCACCGGGGAGCTGTTTTTT. Translating gives CASSPGLAATGELFF.

V is TRBV15 and J is TRBJ1-4; TRBD1 matches at 9 bases. The germline CDR1 and CDR2 sequences are LNHNV and YYDKDF (reference sequence). The length of the CDR3 is 16 residues. V trimming: 0 bases; J trimming: 5 bases; junction bases outside the gene matches: 4. The CDR3 region has the DNA TGTGCCACCAGCAGAGAAACCGGGACAGGGAATGAAAAACTGTTTTTT. It specifies CATSRETGTGNEKLFF.

The rearrangement links TRBV5-4 to TRBJ2-1, with unresolved D. Trimming took 1 base from V and 5 from J, leaving 4 bases between them. The CDR3 sequence is 12 residues long. Germline V CDR1 and CDR2: SGHNT, YYREEE (reference sequence). CDR3 coding DNA: TGTGCCAGCAGCTTGTTGGACAATGAGCAGTTCTTC. Its protein product is CASSLLDNEQFF.

This clone was seen a single time. This rearrangement joins TRBV9 to TRBJ1-1; 12 bases agree with TRBD1. The CDR3 has 14 residues. Germline loops: CDR1 SGDLS, CDR2 YYNGEE. Unmatched junction bases numbered 1, after V lost 2 bases and J lost 5 bases. CDR3 sequence: CASSVGQGATEAFF. The CDR3 bases are TGTGCCAGCAGCGTGGGACAGGGGGCGACTGAAGCTTTCTTT. Full variable domain (rest looked up from reference TRBV9 and TRBJ1-1): DSGVTQTPKHLITATGQRVTLRCSPRSGDLSVYWYQQSLDQGLQFLIQYYNGEERAKGNILERFSAQQFPDLHSELNLSSLELGDSALYFCASSVGQGATEAFFGQGTRLTVV.

This clone was observed a handful of times. The chain is built from TRBV7-8 and TRBJ2-1, with no clear D. V was clipped by 2 bases and J by 4 bases, with 15 bases between them. This CDR3 has 16 amino acids. Germline lookup yields CDR1 SGHVS and CDR2 FQNEAQ. The CDR3 here is CASSLFSGIVYNEQFF. CDR3 in DNA: TGTGCCAGCAGCTTATTCTCGGGTATAGTATACAATGAGCAGTTCTTC. The variable domain in full, with the rest retrieved from reference TRBV7-8 and TRBJ2-1, is GAGVSQSPRYKVAKRGQDVALRCDPISGHVSLFWYQQALGQGPEFLTYFQNEAQLDKSGLPSDRFFAERPEGSVSTLKIQRTQQEDSAVYLCASSLFSGIVYNEQFFGPGTRLTVL.

With respect to this clone: At one end, the junction sequence differs from germline, possibly due to a read error. The rearrangement joins TRBV10-3 to TRBJ2-3, with 11 bases lining up with TRBD2. The CDR3 is 15 residues long. From germline, CDR1 is ENHRY and CDR2 SYGVKD. CDR3 coding DNA: TGTGCCAGCAGTTTAGCGGGGGGGCGGGCAGATACGCAGTATTTT. Amino acids: CASSLAGGRADTQYF.

The rearrangement uses TRBV5-8 and TRBJ1-1, with TRBD1 matching over 7 bases. Trimming took 5 bases from V and 4 from J; bases not matched to a gene: 11. The V gene's germline CDR1 is SGHTS and CDR2 YDEGEE. The CDR3 runs 15 residues. This CDR3 is CASSSTGLFSTEAFF. CDR3 bases: TGTGCCAGCAGTTCGACAGGGTTGTTTTCCACTGAAGCTTTCTTT.

This clone was seen a single time. The genes are TRBV2 and TRBJ1-1; 7 nucleotides align to TRBD1. J lost 3 bases, V lost 6 bases, and 7 bases had no gene match. The CDR3 loop spans 14 amino acids. CDR1 and CDR2 from the germline V gene are SNHLY and FYNNEI. DNA for the CDR3: TGTGCCAGCAGCGGAGACAGGGTGGACACTGAAGCTTTCTTT. It yields the protein CASSGDRVDTEAFF. The variable domain in full, completed from reference TRBV2 and TRBJ1-1, reads EPEVTQTPSHQVTQMGQEVILRCVPISNHLYFYWYRQILGQKVEFLVSFYNNEISEKSEIFDDQFSVERPDGSNFTLKIRSTKLEDSAMYFCASSGDRVDTEAFFGQGTRLTVV.

V usage is TRBV7-9 and J usage is TRBJ1-5; TRBD1 matches 7 bases. After removal of 4 bases from V and 5 bases from J, the junction contained 11 bases not matched to a gene. Per germline, CDR1 SEHNR and CDR2 FQNEAQ (reference sequence). CDR3 length: 16 amino acids. The CDR3 bases are TGTGCCAGCAGCTGCCGACAGGGAAGGGGGGATCAGCCCCAGCATTTT. The encoded protein is CASSCRQGRGDQPQHF.